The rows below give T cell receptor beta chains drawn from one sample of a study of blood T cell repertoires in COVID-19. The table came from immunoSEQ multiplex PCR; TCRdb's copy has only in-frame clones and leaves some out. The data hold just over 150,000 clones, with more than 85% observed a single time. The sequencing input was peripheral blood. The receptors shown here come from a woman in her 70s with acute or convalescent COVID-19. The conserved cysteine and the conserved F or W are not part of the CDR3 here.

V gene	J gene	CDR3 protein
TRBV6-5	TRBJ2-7	ASSKQGYEQY
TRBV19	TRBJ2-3	ASSTGTSRFDTQY
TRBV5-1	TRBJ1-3	ASSFGEVGNTIY
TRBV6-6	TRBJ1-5	ASSTRGNQPQH
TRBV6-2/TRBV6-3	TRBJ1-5	ASSYAGGSGNQPQH
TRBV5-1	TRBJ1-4	ASSLAGGTNEKLF
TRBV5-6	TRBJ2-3	ASSLGVSRYTDTQY
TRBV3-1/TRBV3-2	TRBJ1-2	ASSPGGVTYT
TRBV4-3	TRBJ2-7	ASSLGEGVTYEQY
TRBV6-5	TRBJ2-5	ASRSGGLGQETQY
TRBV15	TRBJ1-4	ATSRDGTGSNEKLF
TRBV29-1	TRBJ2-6	SVHSGANVLT
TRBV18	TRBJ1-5	ASSGGVHQPQH
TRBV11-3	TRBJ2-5	ASSLHLQETQY
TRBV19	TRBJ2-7	ASRSQGGVVYEQY
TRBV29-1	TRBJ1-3	SARDRDNSGNTIY
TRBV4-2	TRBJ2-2	ASSHPTGTSGGGMFITGELF
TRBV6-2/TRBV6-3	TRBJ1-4	ASSQDRGGDEKLF
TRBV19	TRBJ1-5	ASLQGSYSNQPQH
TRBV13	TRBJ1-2	ASTQGGGGYGYT
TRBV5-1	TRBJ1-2	ASSLARNYGYT
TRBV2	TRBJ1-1	ASKWGEGNTEAF
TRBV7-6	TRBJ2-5	ASSFRQGDPRRETQY
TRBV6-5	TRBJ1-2	ASNPTGTNYGYT
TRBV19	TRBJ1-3	ASSPRQGRGNTIY
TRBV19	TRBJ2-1	ASTIRGGQFYNEQF
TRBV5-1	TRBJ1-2	ASSRAGASGYT
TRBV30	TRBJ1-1	AWGRGTEAF
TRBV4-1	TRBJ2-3	ASSRGTGWKKDTQY
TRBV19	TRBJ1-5	ASSTSGIVGNQPQH
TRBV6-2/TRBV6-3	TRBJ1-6	ASSYSNRANSPLH
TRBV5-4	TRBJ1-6	ASSTGQRDNSPLH